These 25 T cell receptor beta chains share one sample of origin, sequenced in a study of cytomegalovirus exposure and HLA in healthy donors. TCRdb's copy holds only in-frame clones and misses some; the assay was immunoSEQ multiplex PCR. The table records about 350,000 clones, about nine tenths of them present only once. The specimen sequenced was PBMCs. The receptors stem from a woman in her thirties in good health and CMV-seropositive.

There are a few counts of this clone. This rearrangement joins TRBV7-8 to TRBJ1-2, with TRBD1 identical over 7 bases. With V trimmed by 5 bases and J by 0 bases, 9 bases remained unmatched. This CDR3 has 16 amino acids. From germline, CDR1 is SGHVS and CDR2 FQNEAQ. This chain's CDR3 is CASSRDRAATNYGYTF. DNA for the CDR3: TGTGCCAGCAGCCGCGACAGGGCCGCTACTAACTATGGCTACACCTTC.

This clone was seen just once. Other DNA sequences in the same sample also yield this CDR3. The V gene is TRBV30, the J gene TRBJ2-7; unclear D gene. V was cut by 0 bases and J by 2 bases, with 5 bases left in between. Per the germline V gene, CDR1 is GTSNPN and CDR2 is SVGIG (reference sequence). The CDR3 loop spans 12 amino acids. The CDR3 DNA reads TGTGCCTGGAGTGTGGGAACCTACGAGCAGTACTTC. The encoded protein is CAWSVGTYEQYF. Full variable domain (missing parts from reference TRBV30 and TRBJ2-7): SQTIHQWPATLVQPVGSPLSLECTVEGTSNPNLYWYRQAAGRGLQLLFYSVGIGQISSEVPQNLSASRPQDRQFILSSKKLLLSDSGFYLCAWSVGTYEQYFGPGTRLTVT.

The J gene is TRBJ2-5, the V gene TRBV14, with 7 bases matching TRBD1. V lost 4 bases and J lost 3; bases outside the gene matches: 11. CDR1 is SGHDN and CDR2 is FVKESK in the germline V gene. The CDR3 extends over 16 amino acids. The CDR3 bases are TGTGCCAGCAGCCTCCCGGTCGTCAGGGGGAAAGAGACCCAGTACTTC. Protein sequence: CASSLPVVRGKETQYF.

This sequence joins TRBV4-3 and TRBJ1-2; D might be TRBD1 (5 bases). This CDR3 has 16 residues. Per germline, CDR1 LGHNA and CDR2 YSLEER. The germline V and J ends were trimmed by 1 base and 6 bases, with 18 bases remaining between them. Here the CDR3 reads CASSQVGWLQEDGYTF. The CDR3 region has the DNA TGCGCCAGCAGCCAAGTGGGATGGTTACAGGAAGATGGCTACACCTTC.

As concerns this clone: In the same sample, other DNA sequences code for this CDR3. The CDR3 DNA follows: TGTGCCAGCTCACCAAACTACAATGAGCAGTTCTTC. Translating it yields CASSPNYNEQFF. V and J are TRBV18 and TRBJ2-1; D unclear. Looked up from germline, CDR1 is KGHSH and CDR2 is LQKENI. The CDR3 extends over 12 amino acids. V was clipped by 2 bases and J by 3 bases, with 2 bases between them.

The chain combines TRBV6-4 with TRBJ2-2; weak D call: TRBD2 (5 bases). The CDR3 covers 14 residues. V gave up 6 bases and J gave up 1 base, with 9 bases separating them. Looked up from germline, CDR1 is MRHNA and CDR2 is SNTAGT. The CDR3 protein is CASRLDLNTGELFF. DNA of the CDR3: TGTGCCAGCAGATTGGACTTGAACACCGGGGAGCTGTTTTTT.

The CDR3 bases are TGTGCCACCAGCACGGACAGGGGGCCTGGAAACACCATATATTTT. Its protein is CATSTDRGPGNTIYF. This chain connects TRBV15 to TRBJ1-3; 11 nucleotides match TRBD1. Germline-derived CDR1 and CDR2 are LNHNV and YYDKDF (reference sequence). J lost 2 bases, V lost 4 bases, and 1 base had no gene match. This CDR3 is 15 amino acids long.

The rearrangement uses TRBV11-2 and TRBJ1-5; TRBD1 agrees at 8 bases. The CDR3 runs to 15 residues. Germline V lookup: CDR1 SGHAT, CDR2 FQNNGV. V shed 5 bases and J 9 bases; nucleotides not matched to a gene: 12. In DNA form, the CDR3 reads TGTGCCAGCAGCACCGGACAGGGCGGGATGACGCCCCAGCATTTT. Translated, it gives CASSTGQGGMTPQHF.

The V and J genes are TRBV10-3 and TRBJ1-5; the D is unclear. Germline loops: CDR1 ENHRY, CDR2 SYGVKD. CDR3 length: 15 amino acids. V lost 6 bases to trimming and J lost 3 bases, with 15 bases between them. The CDR3 here is CAIRGIKEPNQPQHF. CDR3 bases: TGTGCCATCAGGGGGATAAAGGAACCCAATCAGCCCCAGCATTTT.

This chain joins TRBV7-6 and TRBJ1-5, with D possibly TRBD1 on 5 matching bases. CDR3 length: 14 residues. Germline V gene sequence: CDR1 SGHVS, CDR2 FNYEAQ. Trimming took off 2 bases at V and 3 bases at J, with 8 bases between the two ends. CDR3: CASSLSGNNQPQHF. The DNA of the CDR3 is TGTGCCAGCAGCTTATCAGGGAACAATCAGCCCCAGCATTTT.

The CDR3: CASSLTGSPFPPYEQYF. In DNA, the CDR3 is TGTGCCAGCAGTTTGACAGGTTCCCCGTTCCCCCCCTACGAGCAGTACTTC. This chain connects TRBV27 to TRBJ2-7, with D perhaps TRBD1 (6 bases). The CDR3 has 17 amino acids. V dropped 3 bases and J dropped 2 bases, with 20 bases sitting between them. Germline values: CDR1 MNHEY, CDR2 SMNVEV (reference sequence).

This sequence joins TRBV30 and TRBJ2-3, with 9 bases lining up with TRBD1. CDR3 length equals 14 residues. The germline V gene has CDR1 GTSNPN and CDR2 SVGIG (reference sequence). The V segment lost 0 bases and the J segment 5 bases; nucleotides outside the gene matches: 3. The CDR3 sequence is CAWSVRTGEDTQYF. The DNA of the CDR3 is TGTGCCTGGAGTGTAAGGACAGGGGAAGATACGCAGTATTTT.

The J gene is TRBJ2-7, the V gene TRBV28; a possible D gene is TRBD1 (6 bases). Germline CDR1 MDHEN, CDR2 SYDVKM. CDR3 length: 15 residues. Deletions cut 3 bases from V and 2 bases from J, with 14 bases between. DNA of the CDR3: TGTGCCAGCAGTTTGAGGACAGCTGCAACCTACGAGCAGTACTTC. It yields the protein CASSLRTAATYEQYF.

V usage is TRBV7-9 and J usage is TRBJ2-1; D is unresolved. The CDR3 is made up of 17 amino acids. CDR1 is SEHNR and CDR2 is FQNEAQ in the germline V gene (reference sequence). The V end was cut by 4 bases, the J end by 4 bases, with 20 bases between. CDR3 bases: TGTGCCAGCAGCTCACCCCAGCCCTCGGACCAGTACAATGAGCAGTTCTTC. Protein product: CASSSPQPSDQYNEQFF.

V is TRBV2 and J is TRBJ2-3; no clear D gene. Trimming left V 7 bases short and J 2 bases short, with 10 bases between. Germline assignment: CDR1 SNHLY and CDR2 FYNNEI. CDR3 length: 13 amino acids. The CDR3 sequence is CASTTRSTDTQYF. The DNA for the CDR3 is TGTGCCAGCACTACGCGATCCACAGATACGCAGTATTTT. Drawing the rest from reference TRBV2 and TRBJ2-3, the complete variable domain is EPEVTQTPSHQVTQMGQEVILRCVPISNHLYFYWYRQILGQKVEFLVSFYNNEISEKSEIFDDQFSVERPDGSNFTLKIRSTKLEDSAMYFCASTTRSTDTQYFGPGTRLTVL.

The chain is built from TRBV7-7 and TRBJ2-7; TRBD2 matches at 8 bases. V was pared by 0 bases and J by 0 bases, with 1 base of the junction left unmatched. The CDR3 runs to 15 residues. Looked up from germline, CDR1 is SSHAT and CDR2 is FNYEAQ (reference sequence). This chain's CDR3 is CASSLAAGGSYEQYF. CDR3 nucleotide sequence: TGTGCCAGCAGCTTAGCCGCGGGGGGCTCCTACGAGCAGTACTTC.

The chain links TRBV28 to TRBJ1-5, with D perhaps TRBD1 (6 bases). Between the trimmed V and J ends, which lost 2 bases and 7 bases, there was a span of 15 bases. The CDR3 runs to 15 residues. CDR1 is MDHEN, CDR2 SYDVKM, per germline. Written as DNA, the CDR3 is TGTGCCAGCAGTTTAACCCCAGGGGCCGGACAGCCCCAGCATTTT. Translating it yields CASSLTPGAGQPQHF.

The rearrangement uses TRBV9 and TRBJ2-5; TRBD2 matches at 8 bases. Looked up from germline, CDR1 is SGDLS and CDR2 is YYNGEE. This CDR3 has 17 residues. Trimming removed 0 bases from V and 4 bases from J; junction bases left unmatched: 11. CDR3 in DNA: TGTGCCAGCAGCGTAGACCTTACCGGGGGGGCCAGAGAGACCCAGTACTTC. This sequence encodes CASSVDLTGGARETQYF.

This chain connects TRBV7-3 to TRBJ2-3, with 11 nucleotides matching TRBD2. CDR3 length: 16 amino acids. J gave up 3 bases and V 5 bases, and 7 bases lay outside the gene matches. Per germline, CDR1 SGHTA and CDR2 FQGTGA. CDR3 bases: TGTGCCAGCAGCCCCGGGACTAGCGGCCGTACAGATACGCAGTATTTT. Translation gives CASSPGTSGRTDTQYF.

The gene calls are TRBV6-5 and TRBJ2-7, with a weak D call TRBD2 (5 bases). Germline values: CDR1 MNHEY, CDR2 SVGAGI. This CDR3 is built from 14 residues. V was clipped by 2 bases and J by 2 bases, with 10 bases between them. The CDR3 here is CASSYTSNTYEQYF. The CDR3 region has the DNA TGTGCCAGCAGTTACACTAGTAACACCTACGAGCAGTACTTC.

The chain couples TRBV19 to TRBJ2-5; 7 positions agree with TRBD1. The CDR3 covers 11 residues. With 8 bases clipped from V and 13 bases from J, the junction kept 10 bases outside the gene matches. Germline V gives CDR1 LNHDA, CDR2 SQIVND (reference sequence). The CDR3 DNA sequence: TGTGCCAGTCGGGTGGGGGACAGAACGTACTTC. It translates to CASRVGDRTYF.

The V call is TRBV18, the J call TRBJ1-5, with D perhaps matching TRBD1 (5 bases). Germline CDR1 and CDR2: KGHSH and LQKENI. The CDR3 sequence is 14 residues long. The V and J ends lost 6 bases and 3 bases respectively, with 12 bases between them. The chain's CDR3 is CASSPGGPNQPQHF. The CDR3 nucleotides are TGTGCCAGCTCGCCTGGGGGTCCCAATCAGCCCCAGCATTTT.

V is TRBV7-9 and J is TRBJ2-2; D remains unclear. Germline CDR1 SEHNR, CDR2 FQNEAQ (reference sequence). The CDR3 is made up of 14 amino acids. The V end was cut by 1 base, the J end by 5 bases, with 8 bases between. The chain's CDR3 is CASSLDVQTGELFF. The CDR3 DNA reads TGTGCCAGCAGCTTAGATGTACAGACCGGGGAGCTGTTTTTT.

This sequence joins TRBV2 and TRBJ2-3; the match to TRBD1 covers 7 bases. The CDR3 contains 13 residues. Germline V gives CDR1 SNHLY, CDR2 FYNNEI. V shed 7 bases and J 1 base; nucleotides not matched to a gene: 2. The CDR3 coding sequence is TGTGCCAGCAATGGACAGGGCACAGATACGCAGTATTTT. Its translation is CASNGQGTDTQYF.

The chain uses TRBV14 and TRBJ1-2; the match to TRBD1 covers 7 bases. V was clipped by 2 bases and J by 7 bases; unmatched bases: 7. CDR1 and CDR2 (germline): SGHDN, FVKESK. There are 14 residues in the CDR3. The CDR3 spells CASSQTDREPGYTF. The CDR3 bases are TGTGCCAGCAGCCAAACCGACAGGGAGCCTGGCTACACCTTC.